A single sample is the source of the 21 T cell receptor beta chains below, sequenced in a study of cytomegalovirus exposure and HLA in healthy donors. The PCR contained 60 Vbeta and 13 Jbeta primers. Only in-frame clones appear in the TCRdb table, and some are missing; sequencing was by immunoSEQ multiplex PCR. The data hold 95,000 to 110,000 clones, with approximately 79% observed a single time. The sample taken for sequencing was PBMCs. These receptors came from a man younger than 35 in good health and CMV-seronegative.

The rearrangement joins TRBV27 to TRBJ1-1, with unresolved D. The germline gives CDR1 MNHEY, CDR2 SMNVEV (reference sequence). Deletions cut 8 bases from V and 0 bases from J, with 13 bases between. The CDR3 is 14 residues long. The CDR3, as DNA: TGTGCCAGCGGATACAGAAATATGAACACTGAAGCTTTCTTT. Its protein is CASGYRNMNTEAFF.

CDR3 DNA sequence: TGTGCCAGCAGTTTGATTAGCGGGGGGCCCACAGATACGCAGTATTTT. Protein: CASSLISGGPTDTQYF. The rearrangement joins TRBV28 to TRBJ2-3; 10 bases are shared with TRBD2. The V gene's germline CDR1 is MDHEN and CDR2 SYDVKM. The CDR3 runs 16 residues. The junction had 5 bases not matched to a gene; V was cut back by 3 bases and J by 2 bases.

This clone is a singleton in its sample. The V gene is TRBV7-8, the J gene TRBJ1-1, with no clear D. The ends were cut back, 2 bases at V and 1 base at J, with 8 bases in the middle. The CDR3 is made up of 14 amino acids. Germline V CDR1 and CDR2: SGHVS, FQNEAQ. CDR3 coding DNA: TGTGCCAGCAGCTTATCGGGTCCGAACACTGAAGCTTTCTTT. Residues: CASSLSGPNTEAFF.

V gene TRBV5-1 combines with J gene TRBJ2-4, with D possibly being TRBD1 (6 bases). CDR1 SGHRS and CDR2 YFSETQ come from the germline V gene. This CDR3 has 15 amino acids. V lost 3 bases and J 0 bases, leaving 10 bases between the germline ends. The CDR3 bases are TGCGCCAGCAGCTCGGACAGCTCAGCCAAAAACATTCAGTACTTC. It is translated as CASSSDSSAKNIQYF. Drawing the rest from reference TRBV5-1 and TRBJ2-4, the complete variable domain is KAGVTQTPRYLIKTRGQQVTLSCSPISGHRSVSWYQQTPGQGLQFLFEYFSETQRNKGNFPGRFSGRQFSNSRSEMNVSTLELGDSALYLCASSSDSSAKNIQYFGAGTRLSVL.

The CDR3 sequence: CASSNSREGEDIQYF. In nucleotides, the CDR3 is TGTGCCAGCAGCAACAGCAGGGAAGGTGAGGACATTCAGTACTTC. The chain is built from TRBV7-9 and TRBJ2-4, with D tentatively TRBD1 (5 bases). This CDR3 comprises 15 residues. V lost 5 bases to trimming and J lost 8 bases, with 19 bases between them. Per germline, CDR1 SEHNR and CDR2 FQNEAQ (reference sequence).

CDR3 region: CASSPSLAKNIQYF. In nucleotides, the CDR3 is TGTGCCAGCTCACCAAGCTTAGCCAAAAACATTCAGTACTTC. The J gene is TRBJ2-4, the V gene TRBV18, with no clear D. V lost 2 bases, J lost 0 bases, and 5 bases lay in between. The CDR3 sequence is 14 residues long. Germline CDR1 KGHSH, CDR2 LQKENI.

Worth noting for this clone: One end of the junction does not line up with germline, which may come from a read error. The chain has TRBV7-9 and TRBJ2-6, with 12 positions matching TRBD1. Looked up from germline, CDR1 is SEHNR and CDR2 is FQNEAQ (reference sequence). CDR3 length: 17 amino acids. CDR3 amino acids: CSSSPRDRGLGANVLTF. In nucleotides, the CDR3 is TGTTCCAGCAGCCCCCGGGACAGGGGGCTTGGGGCCAACGTCCTGACTTTC.

CDR3 sequence: CASSAEGVDTQYF. In nucleotides, the CDR3 is TGTGCCAGCAGCGCCGAGGGGGTTGATACGCAGTATTTT. The chain has TRBV9 and TRBJ2-3; D might be TRBD1 (6 bases). Trimming left V 3 bases short and J 6 bases short, with 11 bases between. CDR1 SGDLS and CDR2 YYNGEE come from the germline V gene. The CDR3 sequence is 13 residues long.

The chain combines TRBV19 with TRBJ1-1, with D maybe TRBD1 (5 bases). The CDR3 is made up of 14 amino acids. The V and J ends lost 7 bases and 1 base respectively, with 13 bases between them. Germline V gives CDR1 LNHDA, CDR2 SQIVND (reference sequence). CDR3 DNA: TGTGCCAGTACCCCACAAGGACAGAACACTGAAGCTTTCTTT. Amino acid sequence: CASTPQGQNTEAFF.

This chain links TRBV6-5 with TRBJ1-6; TRBD1 aligns across 8 bases. From germline, CDR1 is MNHEY and CDR2 SVGAGI. Losses at the gene ends were 5 bases for V and 9 bases for J; bases not matched to a gene: 3. The length of the CDR3 is 13 residues. Written as DNA, the CDR3 is TGTGCCAGCAGTGACAGGGGTAGTTCACCCCTCCACTTT. Its protein product is CASSDRGSSPLHF.

The rearrangement uses TRBV5-1 and TRBJ1-3; D possibly corresponds to TRBD1 (5 bases). CDR1 and CDR2 (germline): SGHRS, YFSETQ. Trimming left V 4 bases short and J 5 bases short, with 13 bases between. This CDR3 comprises 14 residues. Written as DNA, the CDR3 is TGCGCCAGCAGCCGGGGGGACGGGAGAAACACCATATATTTT. Protein: CASSRGDGRNTIYF.

This clone was observed a single time. V gene TRBV13 combines with J gene TRBJ2-3, with no clear D. The CDR3 is 17 residues long. V was trimmed by 2 bases and J by 4 bases, leaving 19 bases between them. Germline V gene lookup returns CDR1 PRHDT and CDR2 FYEKMQ (reference sequence). The chain's CDR3 is CASSLSSGRRRPDTQYF. For the CDR3, the DNA is TGTGCCAGCAGCTTAAGTTCGGGTCGGAGAAGGCCAGATACGCAGTATTTT.

The chain has TRBV7-9 and TRBJ2-7, with D possibly being TRBD1 (6 bases). Trimming pared 0 bases from V and 2 bases from J, leaving 17 bases between. The CDR3 has 17 amino acids. CDR1 and CDR2 from the germline V gene are SEHNR and FQNEAQ (reference sequence). For the CDR3, the DNA is TGTGCCAGCAGCTTAGCAGTCTGGGACACCGCGACCTACGAGCAGTACTTC. The encoded protein is CASSLAVWDTATYEQYF. The full variable domain, rest sourced from reference TRBV7-9 and TRBJ2-7, is DTGVSQNPRHKITKRGQNVTFRCDPISEHNRLYWYRQTLGQGPEFLTYFQNEAQLEKSRLLSDRFSAERPKGSFSTLEIQRTEQGDSAMYLCASSLAVWDTATYEQYFGPGTRLTVT.

The V and J genes are TRBV18 and TRBJ2-2; 7 bases map to TRBD1. Per the germline V gene, CDR1 is KGHSH and CDR2 is LQKENI. V lost 6 bases and J lost 2; bases outside the gene matches: 6. This CDR3 comprises 15 residues. CDR3 in amino acids: CASSQGQINTGELFF. CDR3 nucleotides: TGTGCCAGCTCCCAGGGACAGATTAACACCGGGGAGCTGTTTTTT. The variable domain in full, completed from reference TRBV18 and TRBJ2-2, reads NAGVMQNPRHLVRRRGQEARLRCSPMKGHSHVYWYRQLPEEGLKFMVYLQKENIIDESGMPKERFSAEFPKEGPSILRIQQVVRGDSAAYFCASSQGQINTGELFFGEGSRLTVL.

This clone was seen a handful of times. The rearrangement uses TRBV5-1 and TRBJ1-1; D unresolved. V was cut by 0 bases and J by 6 bases, with 15 bases left in between. CDR1 is SGHRS and CDR2 is YFSETQ in the germline V gene. CDR3 length: 15 residues. CDR3 DNA: TGCGCCAGCAGCTTGGGGGAGGGAGGCGGGGCTGAAGCTTTCTTT. Its translation is CASSLGEGGGAEAFF. Looking up the rest from reference TRBV5-1 and TRBJ1-1 gives the full variable domain: KAGVTQTPRYLIKTRGQQVTLSCSPISGHRSVSWYQQTPGQGLQFLFEYFSETQRNKGNFPGRFSGRQFSNSRSEMNVSTLELGDSALYLCASSLGEGGGAEAFFGQGTRLTVV.

This chain connects TRBV9 to TRBJ2-4; TRBD2 might be the D (6 bases). The CDR3 is 15 amino acids. Germline V gene lookup returns CDR1 SGDLS and CDR2 YYNGEE. V was pared by 0 bases and J by 1 base, with 8 bases between. In DNA form, the CDR3 reads TGTGCCAGCAGCGTAGGGGGGGACGCCAAAAACATTCAGTACTTC. Its protein product is CASSVGGDAKNIQYF.

The genes are TRBV7-3 and TRBJ1-6, with D perhaps TRBD1 (6 bases). This CDR3 has 18 amino acids. The V and J ends lost 5 bases and 8 bases respectively, with 25 bases between them. CDR1 is SGHTA and CDR2 is FQGTGA in the germline V gene. CDR3 bases: TGTGCCAGCAGCCTCCTCCCAGGTGGGGGGGGCATGGATTCACCCCTCCACTTT. Translation: CASSLLPGGGGMDSPLHF.

As concerns this clone: It is likely a read error, because the conserved phenylalanine at the end of the CDR3 is missing. It is unclear where the CDR3 begins or ends on the DNA, so no DNA is shown, and the CDR3 is as TCRdb lists it. The J gene is TRBJ1-5, the V gene TRBV13; TRBD1, the table's D call, lacks a check against the DNA. Germline lookup yields CDR1 PRHDT and CDR2 FYEKMQ (reference sequence). The CDR3 extends over 10 residues, inclusive of both ends. The CDR3 loop reads CASSFNQVSI.

V is TRBV5-4 and J is TRBJ2-2, with D possibly matching TRBD1 (6 bases). CDR3 length equals 16 residues. CDR1 SGHNT and CDR2 YYREEE come from the germline V gene (reference sequence). The CDR3 sequence: CVSSPQGLTNTGELFF. CDR3 in DNA: TGTGTCTCATCTCCCCAGGGGTTAACGAACACCGGGGAGCTGTTTTTT.

The chain couples TRBV5-4 to TRBJ2-5; tentative D call: TRBD1 (6 bases). The CDR3 is 14 amino acids. Trimming removed 4 bases from V and 2 bases from J, with 12 bases in between. CDR1 is SGHNT and CDR2 is YYREEE in the germline V gene (reference sequence). The CDR3 nucleotides are TGTGCCAGCAGCCCTCGGACAGCACAAGAGACCCAGTACTTC. Protein: CASSPRTAQETQYF.

This chain links TRBV5-1 with TRBJ2-1; D may be TRBD2 (5 bases). Germline values: CDR1 SGHRS, CDR2 YFSETQ. The V end was cut by 4 bases, the J end by 3 bases, with 14 bases between. This CDR3 has 15 amino acids. CDR3 nucleotides: TGCGCCAGCAGCAAAGGTCTAGCTTACTACAATGAGCAGTTCTTC. Translated: CASSKGLAYYNEQFF. Variable domain in full (rest from reference TRBV5-1 and TRBJ2-1): KAGVTQTPRYLIKTRGQQVTLSCSPISGHRSVSWYQQTPGQGLQFLFEYFSETQRNKGNFPGRFSGRQFSNSRSEMNVSTLELGDSALYLCASSKGLAYYNEQFFGPGTRLTVL.